This TCR beta chain appears in the sequencing data of a study of shared clonotypes between healthy human individuals. Researchers sequenced unsorted PBMC DNA using ten immunoSEQ deep assay plates. Repertoires were generated with immunoSEQ multiplex PCR, while TCRdb's copy carries only in-frame clones and drops some. The table lists some 490,000 clones, approximately 81% of them singletons. The V end was cut by 2 bases, the J end by 1 base, with 8 bases between. The germline gives CDR1 SNHLY, CDR2 FYNNEI. The CDR3 length is 14 residues. The sequenced sample consisted of PBMCs. The TCR originated in a woman aged 40 to 50 in good health. Some clones in this sample may be carry-over from other donors' samples. This rearrangement joins TRBV2 to TRBJ2-5; D is uncertain. The CDR3 is CASSERAAQETQYF. The CDR3 DNA reads as TGTGCCAGCAGTGAAAGGGCAGCCCAAGAGACCCAGTACTTC.